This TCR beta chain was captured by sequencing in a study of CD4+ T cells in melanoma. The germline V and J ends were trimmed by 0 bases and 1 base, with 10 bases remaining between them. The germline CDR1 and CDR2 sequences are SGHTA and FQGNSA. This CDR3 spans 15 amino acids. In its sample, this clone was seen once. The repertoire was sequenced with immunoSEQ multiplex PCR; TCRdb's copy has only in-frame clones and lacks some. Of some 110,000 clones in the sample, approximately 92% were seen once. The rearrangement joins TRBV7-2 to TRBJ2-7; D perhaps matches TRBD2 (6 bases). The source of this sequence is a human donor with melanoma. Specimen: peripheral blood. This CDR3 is CASSLALGTSYEQYF. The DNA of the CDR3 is TGTGCCAGCAGCTTAGCCTTAGGGACTTCCTACGAGCAGTACTTC.